This T cell receptor beta chain was identified during a study of blood T cells in healthy people across ages. Alongside a J-beta primer mix, a sample-barcoded 5' primer served in a second PCR lasting roughly 7 to 12 cycles. In TCRdb, the 5' RACE reads were re-called with MiXCR into one record per CDR3 protein. The sample carries approximately 830,000 distinct CDR3 sequences, under 80% recorded once. Study findings and constraints: Nothing was known about donor CMV status, and this possibly confounded expanded clonotype changes. When set beside aged donors, long-lived donors presented more naive CD4+ cells and higher diversity.

There were healthy Caucasian individuals from Russia, aged roughly 6 to 95, serving as donors. There are 14 residues in the CDR3. With 3 bases clipped from V and 5 bases from J, the junction kept 5 bases outside the gene matches. Per germline, CDR1 LNHNV and CDR2 YYDKDF (reference sequence). A remark on this clonotype: What it binds is unknown.

The specimen was blood. This chain joins TRBV15 and TRBJ2-7, with 9 bases matching TRBD1. The origin of this receptor is a man aged 25 to 40 in good health. The CDR3 is CATSRDRGYHEQYF. The DNA of the CDR3 is TGTGCCACCAGCAGGGACAGGGGCTACCACGAGCAGTACTTC.